This T cell receptor (beta chain) derives from a study of blood T cell repertoires in COVID-19. This clone is labeled as medium-sized. The germline V gene encodes CDR1 LNHDA and CDR2 SQIVND (reference sequence). The length of the CDR3 is 14 residues. V dropped 5 bases and J dropped 4; count of bases not matched to a gene: 8. Clones were read by immunoSEQ multiplex PCR, and TCRdb kept only the in-frame ones, dropping some. The table records tens of thousands of clones, roughly 74% of them present only once. The chain recombines TRBV19 with TRBJ2-7, with TRBD2 matching over 7 bases. Sample: peripheral blood. The origin of this receptor is a woman aged 80 or over with acute or convalescent COVID-19. In DNA, the CDR3 is TGTGCCAGTAGTGTCGGCGGGAGCAGGTACGAGCAGTACTTC. It yields the protein CASSVGGSRYEQYF.